These T cell receptor beta chains were read from a single sample in a study of blood T cell repertoires in COVID-19. Some clones are missing from TCRdb's copy, which holds only in-frame ones; the method was immunoSEQ multiplex PCR. The table has about 120,000 clones, around 77% seen once; the top ten hold roughly 8.6%. The source material was peripheral blood. The receptors derive from a human donor in a cohort sampled during active COVID-19. Each CDR3 is given with its conserved first and last residue. D genes are given only for firm matches. Clone size appears in some rows only: once, few, many, or a class for an expanded clone.

TRBV2,TRBD1,-,TRBJ1-4,CASSIEDRVKKLFF,TGTGCCAGCAGCATTGAGGACAGGGTCAAAAAACTGTTTTTT
TRBV4-1,TRBD1,-,TRBJ1-5,CASSQDPTGRDQPQHF,TGCGCCAGCAGCCAAGATCCGACAGGGCGGGATCAGCCCCAGCATTTT
TRBV4-2,-,once,TRBJ1-1,CASSQETGPTEAFF,TGTGCCAGCAGCCAAGAAACAGGGCCCACTGAAGCTTTCTTT
TRBV5-1,-,-,TRBJ1-6,CASSSSYNSPLHF,TGCGCCAGCAGTAGCTCCTATAATTCACCCCTCCACTTT
TRBV28,-,-,TRBJ2-7,CASSTYGSRSYEQYF,TGTGCCAGCAGCACCTACGGGAGTAGGTCCTACGAGCAGTACTTC
TRBV11-2,TRBD2,-,TRBJ2-7,CASSSVAGPLEQYF,TGTGCCAGCAGCTCCGTAGCGGGACCCCTCGAGCAGTACTTC
TRBV6-6,-,-,TRBJ1-2,CASSSQGPDMGYTF,TGTGCCAGCAGTTCCCAGGGCCCCGATATGGGCTACACCTTC
TRBV19,-,-,TRBJ1-5,CASSTVRVGQPQHF,TGTGCCAGTAGTACCGTCAGGGTTGGTCAGCCCCAGCATTTT
TRBV5-1,-,once,TRBJ1-2,CASSLVQGYGYTF,TGCGCCAGCAGCTTGGTACAGGGCTATGGCTACACCTTC
TRBV7-9,-,-,TRBJ2-7,CASSIGQGLTYEQYF,TGTGCCAGCAGCATTGGTCAGGGGTTGACCTACGAGCAGTACTTC
TRBV11-2,-,few,TRBJ2-7,CASALVSYEQYF,TGTGCCAGCGCCCTAGTTTCCTACGAGCAGTACTTC
TRBV4-2,-,-,TRBJ1-1,CASSHPRTAMNTEAFF,TGTGCCAGCAGCCACCCGCGGACAGCAATGAACACTGAAGCTTTCTTT
TRBV6-1,-,-,TRBJ2-7,CASSEPGYEQYF,TGTGCCAGCAGTGAGCCGGGCTACGAGCAGTACTTC
TRBV10-1,TRBD2,-,TRBJ2-1,CASSDPGTSGNNEQFF,TGCGCCAGCAGTGACCCCGGGACTAGCGGGAACAATGAGCAGTTCTTC
TRBV6-5,-,-,TRBJ1-5,CASSPSHNQPQHF,TGTGCCAGCAGTCCCAGTCACAATCAGCCCCAGCATTTT
TRBV7-6,TRBD1,-,TRBJ1-1,CASSNKPGGNEAFF,TGTGCCAGCAGCAATAAGCCAGGGGGCAATGAAGCTTTCTTT
TRBV30,TRBD1,few,TRBJ1-5,CAWRGQGTADNQPQHF,TGTGCCTGGAGGGGACAGGGGACGGCTGACAATCAGCCCCAGCATTTT
TRBV28,-,-,TRBJ2-7,CASSSSSYEQYF,TGTGCCAGCAGTTCGAGCTCCTACGAGCAGTACTTC
TRBV18,TRBD1,-,TRBJ2-1,CASSPRDRHYNEQFF,TGTGCCAGCTCACCGCGGGACAGGCACTACAATGAGCAGTTCTTC
TRBV24-1,-,-,TRBJ1-5,CATKGGGWGNQPQHF,TGTGCCACCAAAGGGGGGGGTTGGGGCAATCAGCCCCAGCATTTT
TRBV27,-,-,TRBJ1-3,CASSLIGTPGNTIYF,TGTGCCAGCAGTCTTATCGGGACTCCTGGAAACACCATATATTTT
TRBV30,TRBD2,-,TRBJ2-1,CASGTSGRNEQFF,TGTGCATCGGGGACTAGCGGGAGGAATGAGCAGTTCTTC
TRBV5-1,TRBD1,-,TRBJ2-7,CASSTGQGTHEQYF,TGCGCCAGCAGCACGGGACAGGGTACGCACGAGCAGTACTTC
TRBV25-1,-,-,TRBJ2-7,CASSEGPSQYF,TGTGCCAGCAGTGAGGGGCCCTCCCAGTACTTC
TRBV5-6,TRBD2,-,TRBJ2-7,CASSGGFSYEQYF,TGTGCCAGCTCGGGGGGTTTCTCCTACGAGCAGTACTTC
TRBV7-8,-,-,TRBJ2-7,CASSLASGRGSSYEQYF,TGTGCCAGCAGCTTAGCCAGTGGAAGGGGAAGCTCCTACGAGCAGTACTTC
TRBV4-2,TRBD1,-,TRBJ1-1,CASSQPTAGGANTEAFF,TGTGCCAGCAGCCAGCCCACGGCAGGGGGTGCGAACACTGAAGCTTTCTTT
TRBV7-9,-,-,TRBJ2-6,CASSLDLVFGANVLTF,TGTGCCAGCAGCTTAGACTTGGTCTTTGGGGCCAACGTCCTGACTTTC
TRBV6-1,-,-,TRBJ1-1,CASSERGGTTEAFF,TGTGCCAGCAGTGAACGAGGGGGAACGACTGAAGCTTTCTTT
TRBV7-9,TRBD2,-,TRBJ2-7,CASSLSGGRSYEQYF,TGTGCCAGCAGCTTAAGCGGGGGCCGCTCCTACGAGCAGTACTTC
TRBV6-1,TRBD1,-,TRBJ2-7,CASSDSGTAYEQYF,TGTGCCAGCAGTGATAGTGGGACAGCCTACGAGCAGTACTTC
TRBV7-9,-,-,TRBJ1-1,CASSLVGRAEAFF,TGTGCCAGCAGCTTAGTTGGGAGGGCTGAAGCTTTCTTT
TRBV18,-,-,TRBJ1-5,CASSPDSAQPQHF,TGTGCCAGCTCACCAGACAGCGCACAGCCCCAGCATTTT
TRBV10-1,TRBD2,once,TRBJ2-7,CASSEASGRVYEQYF,TGCGCCAGCAGTGAGGCTAGCGGGAGGGTCTACGAGCAGTACTTC
TRBV6-5,-,-,TRBJ2-7,CASRTRSYEQYF,TGTGCCAGCAGGACTAGGAGCTACGAGCAGTACTTC
TRBV9,TRBD2,few,TRBJ2-7,CASSEALTSGGDEQYF,TGTGCCAGCAGCGAGGCCCTAACTAGCGGGGGCGACGAGCAGTACTTC
TRBV4-1,TRBD1,-,TRBJ2-3,CASSQRWGAGGENTQYF,TGCGCCAGCAGCCAAAGATGGGGTGCAGGGGGCGAAAATACGCAGTATTTT
TRBV5-4,TRBD1,many,TRBJ1-1,CASSEDRGGTNTEAFF,TGTGCCAGCAGCGAGGACAGGGGAGGGACGAACACTGAAGCTTTCTTT
TRBV28,-,few,TRBJ2-7,CASSLPGQDEQYF,TGTGCCAGCAGTTTACCGGGACAAGACGAGCAGTACTTC
TRBV10-2,TRBD1,few,TRBJ1-2,CASSPQGEGYTF,TGCGCCAGCAGCCCCCAGGGGGAAGGCTACACCTTC
TRBV15,TRBD1,few,TRBJ1-1,CATSTTTGGFTEAFF,TGTGCCACCAGCACCACGACAGGGGGCTTCACTGAAGCTTTCTTT
TRBV6-5,-,-,TRBJ1-4,CASSYFGGEKLFF,TGTGCCAGCAGTTACTTTGGGGGGGAAAAACTGTTTTTT
TRBV4-2,TRBD2,once,TRBJ2-1,CASSQEEASGGDNEQFF,TGTGCCAGCAGCCAAGAGGAGGCTAGCGGGGGGGACAATGAGCAGTTCTTC
TRBV2,-,-,TRBJ1-2,CASSYTLGGTYGYTF,TGTGCCAGCAGTTACACTCTAGGGGGTACCTATGGCTACACCTTC
TRBV5-8,TRBD2,once,TRBJ2-3,CASNPGTSGTDTQYF,TGTGCCAGCAACCCCGGGACTAGTGGTACAGATACGCAGTATTTT
TRBV2,-,once,TRBJ2-6,CASSQAVDVLTF,TGTGCCAGCAGCCAAGCGGTCGACGTCCTGACTTTC
TRBV19,-,-,TRBJ2-2,CASSMRQYSGELFF,TGTGCCAGTAGTATGAGACAGTACTCCGGGGAGCTGTTTTTT
TRBV27,TRBD1,-,TRBJ2-7,CASAGGYEQYF,TGTGCCAGCGCAGGGGGCTACGAGCAGTACTTC